This TCR beta chain originates from a study of identifying expanded T cells in peripheral blood. Here immunoSEQ multiplex PCR was the method, and the copy in TCRdb shows in-frame clones only, minus some. The sample includes 95,000 to 150,000 clones, roughly 84% of them seen just once. Collection occurred without any documented infections or immune events in donors. The V and J ends lost 6 bases and 6 bases, in that order; junction bases with no gene match: 16. CDR1 is MGHRA and CDR2 is YSYEKL in the germline V gene. The CDR3 loop spans 16 amino acids. This TCR was sampled from a person aged 18 to 70 in good health. The sequencing input was blood. The chain links TRBV4-1 to TRBJ1-1; 7 bases agree with TRBD1. The CDR3 loop is CASRRTVQGLAAEAFF. The CDR3 DNA follows: TGCGCCAGCAGGCGGACCGTACAGGGGCTCGCAGCTGAAGCTTTCTTT.